These 3 T cell receptor beta chains share one sample of origin, sequenced in a study of blood T cell repertoires in COVID-19. Data came from immunoSEQ multiplex PCR; TCRdb stores just in-frame clones and leaves some out. This sample has about 320,000 clones, with roughly 89% found just once. The sample taken for sequencing was PBMCs or T cells enriched from blood (not recorded which). These receptors were obtained from a man aged 55 to 70 who had recovered from COVID-19.

The chain carries TRBV6-2 or TRBV6-3 and TRBJ1-5, with D tentatively TRBD1 (6 bases). Trimming left V 1 base short and J 7 bases short, with 8 bases between. Germline CDR1 is MNHEY and CDR2 is SVGEGT. The CDR3 has 13 residues. The CDR3 DNA follows: TGTGCCAGCAGTTACTTCCAGGGGCAGCCCCAGCATTTT. It translates to CASSYFQGQPQHF.

The J gene is TRBJ1-6, the V gene TRBV6-2 or TRBV6-3, with 7 bases aligning to TRBD1. V dropped 2 bases and J dropped 8; count of bases not matched to a gene: 3. The CDR3 is made up of 14 amino acids. Germline V CDR1 and CDR2: MNHEY, SVGEGT. The CDR3 nucleotides read TGTGCCAGCAGTTACCGGGGACAGCATTCACCCCTCCACTTT. The encoded protein is CASSYRGQHSPLHF.

The chain links TRBV6-5 to TRBJ2-7, with 10 bases identical to TRBD2. CDR1 and CDR2 (germline): MNHEY, SVGAGI. The CDR3 covers 14 residues. Losses at the gene ends were 6 bases for V and 4 bases for J; bases not matched to a gene: 6. CDR3 in amino acids: CASSGLGLAYEQYF. Here the CDR3 DNA reads TGTGCCAGCAGCGGTCTGGGACTAGCGTACGAGCAGTACTTC.